This T cell receptor beta chain emerged from a study of blood T cell repertoires in COVID-19. About the research overall: Collection of acute and convalescent COVID-19 samples took place in the United States, Italy and Spain.

This clone appeared once. Sequencing used immunoSEQ multiplex PCR; TCRdb keeps in-frame clones, though not all of them. This table has approximately 56,000 clones, approximately 83% appearing once. Trimming took off 7 bases at V and 4 bases at J, with 22 bases between the two ends. In germline, CDR1 is SQVTM, CDR2 ANQGSEA. The CDR3 consists of 15 residues. Sequenced: peripheral blood. The V gene is TRBV29-1, the J gene TRBJ1-1, with D perhaps matching TRBD1 (5 bases). This TCR derives from a man aged 65-85 years with active COVID-19. The CDR3 nucleotides are TGCAGCGCCTTTGAAATCTGGGGCGGGGTCACTGAAGCTTTCTTT. Protein: CSAFEIWGGVTEAFF.